A selection of T cell receptor beta chains follows, all from one sample in a study of blood T cell repertoires in COVID-19. Sequencing used immunoSEQ multiplex PCR; TCRdb keeps in-frame clones, though not all of them. There are under 250,000 clones in the sample; around four fifths occur only once, and 5% to 7% lies in the top ten. Sequencing was done on a sample of peripheral blood. These receptors were obtained from an older woman with active or convalescent COVID-19. CDR3s include the opening cysteine and the closing phenylalanine or tryptophan. D genes are given only for firm matches.

J	length	V	D	CDR3
TRBJ1-4	15	TRBV3-1/TRBV3-2	TRBD1	CASSPSQGDHEKLFF
TRBJ1-1	12	TRBV6-5	.	CASNGGLTEAFF
TRBJ2-4	17	TRBV11-2	.	CASSLPLDGVAKNIQYF
TRBJ1-1	11	TRBV7-8	TRBD1	CASSSTGEAFF
TRBJ2-5	13	TRBV11-3	.	CASSRQDQETQYF
TRBJ1-6	14	TRBV6-5	.	CASARTIDNSPLHF
TRBJ1-5	13	TRBV6-1	.	CASSELYNQPQHF
TRBJ2-3	16	TRBV11-3	TRBD2	CASSPRTSGNADTQYF
TRBJ1-4	15	TRBV7-8	TRBD1	CASSPPGQGDEKLFF
TRBJ1-3	16	TRBV5-1	.	CASSRTETYSGNTIYF
TRBJ1-1	13	TRBV5-1	.	CASRLGRDTEAFF